These 26 T cell receptor beta chains share one sample of origin, sequenced in a study of vaccination and CD4 T cells after COVID-19. Treatment denoted: approximately nine-day PBMC culture with coronavirus spike peptide pools or control peptides (ViraFEST assay). No cognate antigen is known for these TCRs. Sequenced with the Oncomine TCR Beta short-read assay was DNA taken from cultured CD4+ T cells. TCRdb reanalysed the PCR reads using MiXCR and keeps one entry per CDR3 protein. Counted here are approximately 23,000 distinct CDR3 sequences, 50% to 65% occurring once; the ten biggest clones make up about 28%. The sequences come from CD4+ T cells from blood, cultured in vitro, collected before SARS-CoV-2 vaccination. All receptors come from a human donor who received a COVID-19 vaccine.

The chain uses TRBV24-1 and TRBJ2-5; D is perhaps TRBD2 (7 bases). From germline, CDR1 is KGHDR and CDR2 SFDVKD. The CDR3 has 15 residues. V dropped 4 bases and J dropped 5 bases, with 16 bases sitting between them. CDR3 nucleotides: TGTGCCACCAGTGACACGGGGGGCAATCTTGAGACCCAGTACTTC. It codes for CATSDTGGNLETQYF.

The rearrangement joins TRBV20-1 to TRBJ1-4; tentatively, D is TRBD1 (6 bases). CDR3 length equals 16 residues. V dropped 1 base and J dropped 8 bases, with 20 bases sitting between them. Germline CDR1 and CDR2: DFQATT and SNEGSKA (reference sequence). The CDR3 here is CSARARVVGAGEKLFF. As DNA, the CDR3 is TGCAGTGCTAGAGCCCGTGTGGTGGGGGCAGGCGAAAAACTGTTTTTT.

The chain has TRBV19 and TRBJ1-2, with D unresolved. The germline V and J ends were trimmed by 3 bases and 3 bases, with 11 bases remaining between them. This CDR3 spans 14 amino acids. Germline V gene data show CDR1 as LNHDA and CDR2 as SQIVND (reference sequence). CDR3 nucleotides: TGTGCCAGTAGTATTTGGGCGCGGGACTATGGCTACACCTTC. Translating gives CASSIWARDYGYTF.

This clonotype was counted a few times. The chain recombines TRBV20-1 with TRBJ1-5, with TRBD1 matching 9 bases. The CDR3 has 16 residues. The ends lost 0 bases at V and 2 bases at J; junction bases unmatched: 5. In germline, CDR1 is DFQATT, CDR2 SNEGSKA (reference sequence). The CDR3, as DNA: TGCAGTGCTAGAGAGCCCACAGGGGGCGGCAATCAGCCCCAGCATTTT. Encoded protein: CSAREPTGGGNQPQHF.

The rearrangement links TRBV7-7 to TRBJ2-1, with D possibly being TRBD1 (5 bases). Germline V CDR1 and CDR2: SSHAT, FNYEAQ (reference sequence). The CDR3 length is 15 residues. V lost 5 bases and J 6 bases, leaving 17 bases between the germline ends. The CDR3 nucleotides read TGTGCCAGCAGCCCAAATCCGACAGTGGTCAATGAGCAGTTCTTC. This sequence encodes CASSPNPTVVNEQFF.

This clonotype turned up a few times. V is TRBV27 and J is TRBJ2-5; weak D call: TRBD2 (6 bases). Germline V gene data show CDR1 as MNHEY and CDR2 as SMNVEV (reference sequence). V lost 3 bases to trimming and J lost 1 base, with 9 bases between them. This CDR3 comprises 14 residues. This CDR3 is CASSFGGTQETQYF. The DNA for the CDR3 is TGTGCCAGCAGTTTCGGGGGAACCCAAGAGACCCAGTACTTC.

This rearrangement joins TRBV12-3 or TRBV12-4 to TRBJ1-6; D may be TRBD1 (5 bases). The CDR3 extends over 16 amino acids. V was clipped by 5 bases and J by 10 bases, with 21 bases between them. CDR3 nucleotides: TGTGCCAGCAGTGGCCAGGGAGGGAGTTCGGGATCACCCCTCCACTTT. This sequence encodes CASSGQGGSSGSPLHF.

In this sample, this clonotype turned up a few times. The J gene is TRBJ1-5, the V gene TRBV19; TRBD1 is a possible D gene (6 bases). CDR3 length: 18 amino acids. Trimming stripped 3 bases from V and 1 base from J, with 19 bases between. Germline CDR1 and CDR2: LNHDA and SQIVND (reference sequence). For the CDR3, the DNA is TGTGCCAGTAGTATTGAGGAAAGGGCTGGGGGCAGCAATCAGCCCCAGCATTTT. The encoded protein is CASSIEERAGGSNQPQHF.

The rearrangement uses TRBV7-2 and TRBJ1-1; D not certain. The CDR3 totals 14 residues. CDR1 and CDR2 from the germline V gene are SGHTA and FQGNSA. V dropped 2 bases and J dropped 0 bases, with 7 bases sitting between them. The CDR3 loop is CASSLSDVNTEAFF. The CDR3 DNA reads as TGTGCCAGCAGCTTATCCGATGTGAACACTGAAGCTTTCTTT.

This chain uses TRBV19 with TRBJ2-1; 7 positions match TRBD2. The germline gives CDR1 LNHDA, CDR2 SQIVND (reference sequence). The CDR3 is 20 amino acids. With 0 bases clipped from V and 0 bases from J, the junction kept 14 bases outside the gene matches. CDR3 in DNA: TGTGCCAGTAGTATAGACGGAACGGCAGCGGGGCAGTTCTCCTACAATGAGCAGTTCTTC. It encodes CASSIDGTAAGQFSYNEQFF.

The chain has TRBV10-3 and TRBJ2-7; no firm D call. Deletions cut 6 bases from V and 7 bases from J, with 16 bases between. The germline V gene has CDR1 ENHRY and CDR2 SYGVKD. This CDR3 has 13 amino acids. The CDR3 spells CAIRDSSVGEQYF. The CDR3 DNA reads TGTGCCATCAGAGATAGCTCGGTGGGGGAGCAGTACTTC.

This chain links TRBV5-1 with TRBJ2-5, with 9 bases lining up with TRBD1. Germline trimming cut 4 bases from V and 5 bases from J; bases unmatched to any gene: 12. CDR3 length equals 16 residues. Germline assignment: CDR1 SGHRS and CDR2 YFSETQ. This CDR3 is CASSSLSGTGRETQYF. DNA of the CDR3: TGCGCCAGCAGCAGCCTATCCGGGACAGGGCGGGAGACCCAGTACTTC.

In this sample, this clonotype turned up a few times. The V gene is TRBV7-8, the J gene TRBJ1-5; D may be TRBD1 (5 bases). From germline, CDR1 is SGHVS and CDR2 FQNEAQ. This CDR3 comprises 14 residues. V lost 0 bases to trimming and J lost 5 bases, with 8 bases between them. CDR3 residues: CASSLAGVHQPQHF. In DNA form, the CDR3 reads TGTGCCAGCAGCTTAGCAGGGGTGCATCAGCCCCAGCATTTT.

This clonotype was observed a few times. V and J are TRBV2 and TRBJ1-1, with D possibly being TRBD1 (5 bases). The V gene lost 4 bases and the J gene lost 7 bases, with 19 bases spanning the gap. There are 15 residues in the CDR3. Germline V gene sequence: CDR1 SNHLY, CDR2 FYNNEI. The CDR3 loop reads CASSGWGTENREAFF. The CDR3 region has the DNA TGTGCCAGCAGTGGGTGGGGCACGGAAAATCGTGAAGCTTTCTTT.

This chain links TRBV30 with TRBJ1-1; no clear D gene. Trimming cost V 1 base and J 6 bases, with 12 bases left between them. Germline loops: CDR1 GTSNPN, CDR2 SVGIG (reference sequence). The CDR3 extends over 13 amino acids. Written as DNA, the CDR3 is TGTGCCTGGAGTGCCGGGCTGGTGGCTGAAGCTTTCTTT. Its protein is CAWSAGLVAEAFF.

This clonotype turned up a few times. This chain uses TRBV21-1 with TRBJ2-5; TRBD2, the table's D call, lacks a check against the DNA. TRBV21-1 is a pseudogene segment. This CDR3 spans 15 amino acids. CDR3 DNA sequence: TGTGCCAGCAGCAAAATAGCGGGGGGTTTGGAGACCCAGTACTTC. Its protein is CASSKIAGGLETQYF.

The genes are TRBV12-3 or TRBV12-4 and TRBJ1-4; 9 nucleotides line up with TRBD1. The CDR3 has 14 residues. The J segment lost 4 bases and the V segment lost 6 bases, leaving 3 bases of the junction unmatched. The CDR3 is CASRWTGDNEKLFF. The CDR3 DNA reads as TGTGCCAGCAGATGGACAGGGGATAATGAAAAACTGTTTTTT.

The genes are TRBV5-1 and TRBJ2-3; D tentatively fits TRBD1 or TRBD2 (5 bases each). V lost 3 bases, J lost 4 bases, and 15 bases lay in between. There are 15 residues in the CDR3. From germline, CDR1 is SGHRS and CDR2 YFSETQ. DNA for the CDR3: TGCGCCAGCAGCTCCTGGATACTAGGGGCAGATACGCAGTATTTT. This gives the protein CASSSWILGADTQYF.

The chain is built from TRBV5-4 and TRBJ2-5; D remains unclear. The CDR3 spans 12 residues. The V and J ends lost 1 base and 4 bases respectively, with 5 bases between them. CDR1 and CDR2 (germline): SGHNT, YYREEE (reference sequence). DNA of the CDR3: TGTGCCAGCAGCTTGTTCCCAGAGACCCAGTACTTC. Translating gives CASSLFPETQYF.

This clonotype has just a few counts. This CDR3 is CASSYRGLAGTGELFF. CDR3 DNA sequence: TGTGCCAGCAGTTACCGGGGACTAGCGGGGACCGGGGAGCTGTTTTTT. The chain combines TRBV6-5 with TRBJ2-2; 13 positions agree with TRBD2. CDR3 length: 16 residues. Per germline, CDR1 MNHEY and CDR2 SVGAGI. The trim removed 2 bases at V and 5 bases at J, leaving 2 bases unmatched.

A few counts support this clonotype. The V call is TRBV19, the J call TRBJ1-2; TRBD1 is a possible D gene (6 bases). The germline gives CDR1 LNHDA, CDR2 SQIVND (reference sequence). The CDR3 length is 14 residues. Trimming removed 3 bases at V and 3 bases at J, with 11 bases between. The CDR3 bases are TGTGCCAGTAGTATTGGCAGGGGCTACTATGGCTACACCTTC. The encoded protein is CASSIGRGYYGYTF.

The chain recombines TRBV5-3 with TRBJ2-5, with 7 bases fitting TRBD2. TRBV5-3 is placed among ORFs of uncertain function. The CDR3 runs 15 residues. The V and J ends lost 8 bases and 2 bases, in that order; junction bases with no gene match: 12. CDR3 nucleotide sequence: TGTGCCAGCTGCCTCGCACTAGCGCGTCAAGAGACCCAGTACTTC. As protein: CASCLALARQETQYF.

This clonotype was seen only a few times. V gene TRBV9 combines with J gene TRBJ1-1; the D gene is possibly TRBD1 (6 bases). Germline-derived CDR1 and CDR2 are SGDLS and YYNGEE. The CDR3 runs 16 residues. The germline V and J ends were trimmed by 3 bases and 0 bases, with 15 bases remaining between them. The CDR3 protein is CASSAGGGSVNTEAFF. As DNA, the CDR3 is TGTGCCAGCAGCGCCGGGGGGGGCTCGGTGAACACTGAAGCTTTCTTT.

V and J are TRBV6-1 and TRBJ2-7; D uncertain. The ends were cut back, 6 bases at V and 6 bases at J, with 21 bases in the middle. Germline V CDR1 and CDR2: MNHNS, SASEGT. The CDR3 runs to 15 residues. The CDR3 DNA reads TGTGCCAGCAGCGACCAATCCAATGGGCTGTCCGAGCAGTACTTC. It translates to CASSDQSNGLSEQYF.

The gene calls are TRBV20-1 and TRBJ2-1, with D possibly matching TRBD2 (5 bases). Germline loops: CDR1 DFQATT, CDR2 SNEGSKA (reference sequence). V lost 4 bases and J lost 4, with 8 bases in between. The CDR3 has 12 residues. The CDR3 sequence is CSAIPGYNEQFF. CDR3 in DNA: TGCAGTGCTATTCCGGGGTACAATGAGCAGTTCTTC.

V is TRBV6-5 and J is TRBJ2-3; weak D call: TRBD1 (5 bases). The V end was cut by 2 bases, the J end by 5 bases, with 5 bases between. The CDR3 totals 12 residues. The germline gives CDR1 MNHEY, CDR2 SVGAGI. CDR3 sequence (DNA): TGTGCCAGCAGTTACAGGGGAGATACGCAGTATTTT. This sequence encodes CASSYRGDTQYF.